The clone carrying this TCR beta chain was observed a few times. Library construction for TCR beta used iRepertoire HTBI primers and Arm-PCR of CDR3 regions. TCRdb reprocessed the multiplex PCR reads via MiXCR and lists one record per CDR3 protein. This sample carries about 440,000 distinct CDR3 sequences, about 15% of them seen once, and the ten largest clones take 16%. The record originates from a study of regulatory T cells in long-lasting Graves disease. Germline V gene lookup returns CDR1 SNHLY and CDR2 FYNNEI. The CDR3 sequence is 15 residues long. Trimming took 4 bases from V and 1 from J, leaving 8 bases between them. The sample's time point: newly diagnosed GD, antithyroid drugs for less than 3 months. The TCR library was made from RNA that had been extracted from PBMCs in TRIzol. This sample also belongs to another study, concerning T cells in Graves' hyperthyroidism and ophthalmopathy. That source notes: Patients showing uncontrolled infection, other autoimmune disease, pregnancy or lactation were ineligible.

The clonotype comes from a woman under 40 with Graves disease. The chain employs TRBV2 and TRBJ2-6; D not resolved. The input for sequencing was peripheral blood mononuclear cells (PBMCs), taken at new diagnosis, from a patient treated with antithyroid drugs. CDR3 in amino acids: CASSAESSGANVLTF. CDR3 nucleotides: TGTGCCAGCAGTGCGGAGTCGTCTGGGGCCAACGTCCTGACTTTC.